This paragraph covers one T cell receptor beta chain sequence. Its antigen is still unknown. TCRdb independently ran MiXCR on the 5' RACE reads; one entry per CDR3 protein. The sample comprises approximately 680,000 distinct CDR3 sequences, 7.1% of which are singletons, and approximately 1.5% rests with the top ten. This specimen comes from a study of identical twins. Points from the study as a whole: Weaker excess twin sharing was observed in beta out-of-frame sequences.

The CDR3 length is 14 residues. Trimming took 1 base from V and 0 from J, leaving 6 bases between them. Germline V CDR1 and CDR2: LGHDT, YNNKEL (reference sequence). This sample also appeared in a second study, on yellow fever vaccine responses in identical twins.

Sequenced material: PBMCs. The sequence derives from a woman in her late teens or twenties in good health. V usage is TRBV3-1 and J usage is TRBJ1-1, with D uncertain. Here the CDR3 reads CASSQGYMNTEAFF. The CDR3 nucleotides are TGTGCCAGCAGCCAAGGTTACATGAACACTGAAGCTTTCTTT.